Each of the 25 T cell receptor beta chains below was sequenced from the same sample in a study of long-term antiretroviral therapy in people with HIV. This was the immunoSEQ v3.0 assay at survey level. Profiled with immunoSEQ multiplex PCR; TCRdb holds only in-frame clones, not every one. The sample includes under 45,000 clones, about 88% of them seen just once. The sequencing here drew on unsorted PBMCs, taken 2.8 years before starting antiretroviral therapy. All receptors derive from a woman under 40 with HIV.

The chain has TRBV27 and TRBJ1-5; D gene unclear. CDR1 is MNHEY and CDR2 is SMNVEV in the germline V gene (reference sequence). Trimming left V 3 bases short and J 4 bases short, with 7 bases between. The CDR3 has 13 amino acids. The CDR3 DNA follows: TGTGCCAGCAGTTTCAGAGGTAATCAGCCCCAGCATTTT. Amino acid sequence: CASSFRGNQPQHF.

The chain joins TRBV11-2 to TRBJ1-1; D gene ambiguous. CDR3 length: 14 residues. Germline V gene data show CDR1 as SGHAT and CDR2 as FQNNGV. V was clipped by 0 bases and J by 5 bases, with 10 bases between them. CDR3 amino acids: CASSLDQIRTEAFF. CDR3 DNA: TGTGCCAGCAGCTTAGATCAAATTCGTACTGAAGCTTTCTTT.

This clone occurred a few times. V is TRBV6-1 and J is TRBJ1-2; D is ambiguous. Trimming removed 2 bases from V and 7 bases from J, with 14 bases in between. Germline V gives CDR1 MNHNS, CDR2 SASEGT. The CDR3 extends over 14 amino acids. The CDR3 DNA reads TGTGCCAGCAGTGAATATGGTTACGGAAGTGGCTACACCTTC. Translation: CASSEYGYGSGYTF.

This chain uses TRBV11-1 with TRBJ2-5; TRBD2 matches at 12 bases. With 4 bases clipped from V and 13 bases from J, the junction kept 19 bases outside the gene matches. Germline loops: CDR1 SGHAT, CDR2 FQDESV (reference sequence). This CDR3 spans 17 amino acids. The DNA for the CDR3 is TGTGCCAGCAGCTCAGCCGGGACAGGACTAGCGGGGCGTCATAGGTACTTC. Its protein product is CASSSAGTGLAGRHRYF.

This chain links TRBV30 with TRBJ2-5; D gene unclear. Germline V gene sequence: CDR1 GTSNPN, CDR2 SVGIG (reference sequence). Trimming left V 1 base short and J 1 base short, with 13 bases between. CDR3 size: 15 residues. The CDR3 DNA follows: TGTGCCTGGAGTGGGAATGGAGTCAGCCAAGAGACCCAGTACTTC. It translates to CAWSGNGVSQETQYF.

This chain joins TRBV5-1 and TRBJ2-1, with a possible D match to TRBD1 (5 bases). From germline, CDR1 is SGHRS and CDR2 YFSETQ. V lost 2 bases to trimming and J lost 4 bases, with 13 bases between them. CDR3 length equals 15 residues. The DNA for the CDR3 is TGCGCCAGCAGCTTTTCAGGGAAAATTTACAATGAGCAGTTCTTC. Its translation: CASSFSGKIYNEQFF.

The CDR3 sequence: CASSKNPGRGDGYTF. The CDR3 DNA reads as TGTGCCAGCAGTAAAAACCCAGGCAGGGGGGATGGCTACACCTTC. The rearrangement links TRBV27 to TRBJ1-2, with 7 bases fitting TRBD1. V was pared by 5 bases and J by 6 bases, with 12 bases of the junction left unmatched. The CDR3 has 15 residues. Germline-derived CDR1 and CDR2 are MNHEY and SMNVEV (reference sequence).

The genes are TRBV5-1 and TRBJ2-3, with unresolved D. Between the trimmed V and J ends, which lost 0 bases and 0 bases, there was a span of 14 bases. This CDR3 has 17 amino acids. CDR1 and CDR2 (germline): SGHRS, YFSETQ. Here the CDR3 reads CASSLASVAVSTDTQYF. For the CDR3, the DNA is TGCGCCAGCAGCTTGGCTTCCGTGGCGGTAAGCACAGATACGCAGTATTTT.

The chain combines TRBV6-1 with TRBJ1-1; the D is unclear. Germline CDR1 is MNHNS and CDR2 is SASEGT. The V gene lost 7 bases and the J gene lost 0 bases, with 12 bases spanning the gap. The CDR3 spans 14 residues. As DNA, the CDR3 is TGTGCCAGCAATAGCGAGATCTTGAACACTGAAGCTTTCTTT. It translates to CASNSEILNTEAFF.

The V gene is TRBV5-1, the J gene TRBJ2-1; D is perhaps TRBD1 (6 bases). This CDR3 comprises 14 residues. Per the germline V gene, CDR1 is SGHRS and CDR2 is YFSETQ. V was clipped by 5 bases and J by 2 bases, with 11 bases between them. CDR3 in amino acids: CASSGDTTYNEQFF. The DNA for the CDR3 is TGCGCCAGCAGTGGGGACACAACCTACAATGAGCAGTTCTTC.

The chain recombines TRBV2 with TRBJ1-5; TRBD1 might be the D (5 bases). There are 14 residues in the CDR3. Germline loops: CDR1 SNHLY, CDR2 FYNNEI. V was clipped by 6 bases and J by 0 bases, with 9 bases between them. The CDR3 sequence is CASSRDFSNQPQHF. CDR3 sequence (DNA): TGTGCCAGCAGCAGGGATTTTAGCAATCAGCCCCAGCATTTT. The full variable domain, its missing parts supplied by reference TRBV2 and TRBJ1-5, is EPEVTQTPSHQVTQMGQEVILRCVPISNHLYFYWYRQILGQKVEFLVSFYNNEISEKSEIFDDQFSVERPDGSNFTLKIRSTKLEDSAMYFCASSRDFSNQPQHFGDGTRLSIL.

The chain uses TRBV13 and TRBJ1-1; D unresolved. This CDR3 spans 13 amino acids. The germline gives CDR1 PRHDT, CDR2 FYEKMQ (reference sequence). V was trimmed by 2 bases and J by 1 base, leaving 5 bases between them. CDR3 coding DNA: TGTGCCAGCAGCTTAAACCGGAACACTGAAGCTTTCTTT. It yields the protein CASSLNRNTEAFF.

This chain connects TRBV9 to TRBJ1-1; D uncertain. The germline gives CDR1 SGDLS, CDR2 YYNGEE. The CDR3 is 15 amino acids. V shed 1 base and J shed 4 bases, with 14 bases lying between them. CDR3 nucleotides: TGTGCCAGCAGCGTAACACCCCTTCCGTCCACTGAAGCTTTCTTT. Amino acid sequence: CASSVTPLPSTEAFF.

This clone was seen only a few times. The chain couples TRBV6-1 to TRBJ2-7; D is perhaps TRBD1 or TRBD2 (6 bases each). The CDR3 covers 16 residues. Germline V gene sequence: CDR1 MNHNS, CDR2 SASEGT. V lost 4 bases to trimming and J lost 6 bases, with 22 bases between them. CDR3 in amino acids: CASSAEFERGLFEQYF. CDR3 nucleotides: TGTGCCAGCAGTGCTGAGTTCGAACGGGGGCTCTTCGAGCAGTACTTC.

The chain couples TRBV5-5 to TRBJ2-7, with a weak D call TRBD1 (5 bases). Per germline, CDR1 SGHKS and CDR2 YYEKEE (reference sequence). V lost 4 bases, J lost 2 bases, and 10 bases lay in between. This CDR3 has 13 amino acids. In DNA form, the CDR3 reads TGTGCCAGCAGCGTCGACAGTACCTACGAGCAGTACGTC. This encodes CASSVDSTYEQYV.

This clone was seen only once. The chain is built from TRBV18 and TRBJ2-7, with D perhaps TRBD1 (5 bases). Germline V gene data show CDR1 as KGHSH and CDR2 as LQKENI. Trimming left V 5 bases short and J 2 bases short, with 16 bases between. This CDR3 has 15 amino acids. This chain's CDR3 is CASSVDSSPPYEQYF. The CDR3 region has the DNA TGTGCCAGCTCAGTTGACAGCTCCCCCCCCTACGAGCAGTACTTC.

This clone has more than one count but fewer than ten. The chain recombines TRBV12-5 with TRBJ2-1; D is unclear. With 6 bases removed from V and 7 bases from J, the gap between germline ends came to 10 bases. This CDR3 has 12 residues. The germline V gene has CDR1 LGHNT and CDR2 FRNRAP. CDR3 in amino acids: CASGENGNEQFF. CDR3 coding DNA: TGTGCTAGTGGAGAGAATGGGAATGAGCAGTTCTTC.

This clone showed up just a few times. The chain joins TRBV7-2 to TRBJ1-5; no clear D gene. The CDR3 length is 18 residues. Germline CDR1 and CDR2: SGHTA and FQGNSA. With 4 bases removed from V and 4 bases from J, the gap between germline ends came to 23 bases. CDR3 in DNA: TGTGCCAGCAGCTCCCACCGGAGCCTGGGAGGTCTGAATCAGCCCCAGCATTTT. It encodes CASSSHRSLGGLNQPQHF. The full variable domain, in which reference TRBV7-2 and TRBJ1-5 provide the parts outside the CDR3, is GAGVSQSPSNKVTEKGKDVELRCDPISGHTALYWYRQSLGQGLEFLIYFQGNSAPDKSGLPSDRFSAERTGGSVSTLTIQRTQQEDSAVYLCASSSHRSLGGLNQPQHFGDGTRLSIL.

This clone is a singleton in its sample. The chain has TRBV6-1 and TRBJ1-1; 7 bases align to TRBD1. V gave up 8 bases and J gave up 4 bases; unmatched junction bases: 10. The germline gives CDR1 MNHNS, CDR2 SASEGT. The CDR3 is 14 residues long. In nucleotides, the CDR3 is TGTGCCAGCTTTAGAACAGGGGAGGGCACTGAAGCTTTCTTT. Its protein is CASFRTGEGTEAFF.

The V gene is TRBV14, the J gene TRBJ2-7; D not certain. V dropped 1 base and J dropped 2 bases, with 12 bases sitting between them. The CDR3 runs 15 residues. Germline V gene lookup returns CDR1 SGHDN and CDR2 FVKESK. The DNA of the CDR3 is TGTGCCAGCAGCCAAGGAGACCGACCCACCTACGAGCAGTACTTC. It yields the protein CASSQGDRPTYEQYF.

This chain joins TRBV5-1 and TRBJ1-1; D perhaps matches TRBD1 (6 bases). In germline, CDR1 is SGHRS, CDR2 YFSETQ. V lost 4 bases to trimming and J lost 5 bases, with 15 bases between them. The CDR3 contains 14 residues. The CDR3 bases are TGCGCCAGCAGCCGCACTCACAGGGAAACTGAAGCTTTCTTT. The encoded protein is CASSRTHRETEAFF.

The chain employs TRBV19 and TRBJ2-7, with D hard to call. Germline V gene data show CDR1 as LNHDA and CDR2 as SQIVND (reference sequence). Trimming shortened V by 5 bases and J by 0 bases, and 8 bases separated the two germline ends. The CDR3 contains 13 residues. The CDR3 loop is CASSASSSYEQYV. The CDR3 DNA reads as TGTGCCAGTAGTGCTTCCAGCTCCTACGAGCAGTACGTC.

The genes are TRBV29-1 and TRBJ2-2; a possible D gene is TRBD1 (6 bases). The V gene lost 6 bases and the J gene lost 6 bases, with 14 bases spanning the gap. The germline CDR1 and CDR2 sequences are SQVTM and ANQGSEA. The CDR3 loop spans 13 amino acids. CDR3 sequence reads: CSVPVGAPGELFF. The CDR3 DNA reads TGCAGCGTCCCAGTGGGGGCCCCCGGGGAGCTGTTTTTT.

The chain has TRBV6-5 and TRBJ2-2; perhaps TRBD2 as D (6 bases). V lost 0 bases and J 2 bases, leaving 7 bases between the germline ends. The CDR3 has 15 amino acids. Germline assignment: CDR1 MNHEY and CDR2 SVGAGI. DNA for the CDR3: TGTGCCAGCAGTTACTCAGGGACTAACACCGGGGAGCTGTTTTTT. Translating it yields CASSYSGTNTGELFF.

V is TRBV4-1 and J is TRBJ1-2; TRBD1 matches 7 bases. CDR3 length: 17 amino acids. Per germline, CDR1 MGHRA and CDR2 YSYEKL. Trimming at V came to 1 base and at J to 3 bases, leaving 11 bases not matched to a gene. Written as DNA, the CDR3 is TGCGCCAGCAGCCAAGTATTTGACAGGGTGAAGGACTATGGCTACACCTTC. Protein sequence: CASSQVFDRVKDYGYTF.